The next 16 T cell receptor beta chains were all read from a single sample in a study of shared T cell receptors in the human thymus. Generated by immunoSEQ multiplex PCR, the TCRdb table keeps only in-frame clones and is missing some. The sample records roughly 710,000 clones, 70% to 90% being singletons. These data also formed part of another study, on human thymus T cells.

Sequencing was carried out using thymocytes. These receptor sequences come from a girl in the first two years of life with a congenital heart defect.

The chain joins TRBV30 to TRBJ2-7; D uncertain. The germline gives CDR1 GTSNPN, CDR2 SVGIG (reference sequence). V shed 1 base and J shed 2 bases, with 9 bases lying between them. This CDR3 comprises 13 residues. The CDR3, as DNA: TGTGCCTGGAGTGAGAGTGCCGCCTACGAGCAGTACTTC. Translating it yields CAWSESAAYEQYF.

In its sample, this clone was seen once. The chain recombines TRBV27 with TRBJ1-1, with no clear D. CDR1 is MNHEY, CDR2 SMNVEV, per germline (reference sequence). Trimming took off 2 bases at V and 6 bases at J, with 10 bases between the two ends. This CDR3 spans 13 amino acids. As DNA, the CDR3 is TGTGCCAGCAGTTTAGCAGGAGGAGCTGAAGCTTTCTTT. Its protein is CASSLAGGAEAFF.

The rearrangement links TRBV7-6 to TRBJ1-1; maybe TRBD1 (6 bases). The CDR3 spans 14 residues. V lost 3 bases to trimming and J lost 1 base, with 9 bases between them. CDR1 is SGHVS, CDR2 FNYEAQ, per germline. The CDR3 nucleotides are TGTGCCAGCAGCTTGGACAGCTCGAACACTGAAGCTTTCTTT. This encodes CASSLDSSNTEAFF.

V and J are TRBV5-1 and TRBJ1-2, with D possibly matching TRBD1 (6 bases). Germline CDR1 SGHRS, CDR2 YFSETQ. Trimming removed 0 bases at V and 3 bases at J, with 12 bases between. The length of the CDR3 is 15 residues. CDR3 bases: TGCGCCAGCAGCTTGGCCGAACAGGGTGACTATGGCTACACCTTC. This codes for CASSLAEQGDYGYTF.

V gene TRBV7-6 combines with J gene TRBJ2-5, with a possible D match to TRBD2 (7 bases). CDR1 SGHVS and CDR2 FNYEAQ come from the germline V gene. CDR3 length equals 16 residues. Trimming shortened V by 5 bases and J by 5 bases, and 21 bases separated the two germline ends. CDR3 amino acids: CASSEGPGGARETQYF. The CDR3, as DNA: TGTGCCAGCAGCGAGGGGCCGGGGGGCGCGCGGGAGACCCAGTACTTC.

The chain links TRBV7-6 to TRBJ2-3; 11 bases fit TRBD1. The CDR3 loop spans 18 amino acids. V was pared by 6 bases and J by 4 bases, with 15 bases of the junction left unmatched. CDR1 SGHVS and CDR2 FNYEAQ come from the germline V gene. The chain's CDR3 is CASSGMGGQGGASDTQYF. The CDR3 DNA follows: TGTGCCAGCAGTGGGATGGGGGGACAGGGGGGAGCTTCAGATACGCAGTATTTT.

The V gene is TRBV7-9, the J gene TRBJ1-2; 10 bases agree with TRBD1. CDR3 length: 15 amino acids. Germline assignment: CDR1 SEHNR and CDR2 FQNEAQ (reference sequence). Unmatched junction bases numbered 7, after V lost 5 bases and J lost 4 bases. CDR3 protein: CASSPGQGLFYGYTF. CDR3 bases: TGTGCCAGCAGCCCGGGACAGGGGCTCTTCTATGGCTACACCTTC.

The gene calls are TRBV6-1 and TRBJ1-5, with D possibly matching TRBD1 (5 bases). This CDR3 has 15 residues. Trimming shortened V by 1 base and J by 3 bases, and 10 bases separated the two germline ends. CDR1 and CDR2 (germline): MNHNS, SASEGT. CDR3 region: CASSEGSGSNQPQHF. CDR3 DNA: TGTGCCAGCAGTGAAGGATCAGGGTCCAATCAGCCCCAGCATTTT.

The gene calls are TRBV15 and TRBJ1-1; the D is unclear. V was cut by 0 bases and J by 5 bases, with 16 bases left in between. This CDR3 contains 16 residues. Germline assignment: CDR1 LNHNV and CDR2 YYDKDF (reference sequence). The CDR3 DNA follows: TGTGCCACCAGCAGAGATCGTATCAGGCGAAGGACTGAAGCTTTCTTT. Amino acids: CATSRDRIRRRTEAFF.

This chain links TRBV19 with TRBJ2-5; D is possibly TRBD2 (5 bases). Germline V gene sequence: CDR1 LNHDA, CDR2 SQIVND (reference sequence). The CDR3 totals 17 residues. V gave up 5 bases and J gave up 0 bases, with 19 bases separating them. In DNA, the CDR3 is TGTGCCAGTAGTCACGGAGGTGGCGGCCCGTACCAAGAGACCCAGTACTTC. Translated, it gives CASSHGGGGPYQETQYF.

To note about this clone: One end of the junction does not line up with germline, which may come from a read error. The chain employs TRBV7-2 and TRBJ1-2; D might be TRBD1 (6 bases). Germline values: CDR1 SGHTA, CDR2 FQGNSA. The CDR3 has 14 amino acids. The CDR3 region is CSSSWTEGTDGYTF. CDR3 DNA sequence: TGTTCCAGCAGCTGGACAGAGGGCACGGATGGCTACACCTTC.

The DNA of the CDR3 is TGCGCCAGCAGCTTGGCAGGGGCTGGAGATACGCAGTATTTT. Its translation: CASSLAGAGDTQYF. The V and J genes are TRBV5-1 and TRBJ2-3; weak D call: TRBD1 (6 bases). There are 14 residues in the CDR3. Germline V gene sequence: CDR1 SGHRS, CDR2 YFSETQ. V was shortened by 0 bases and J by 5 bases, with 10 bases between the two germline ends.

In its sample, this clone was seen once. This chain links TRBV4-1 with TRBJ2-3; D remains unclear. CDR3 length equals 18 residues. Germline loops: CDR1 MGHRA, CDR2 YSYEKL. V was clipped by 2 bases and J by 1 base, with 19 bases between them. Here the CDR3 DNA reads TGCGCCAGCAGCCAACAAGCGCTGAGAATCCGGGGCACAGATACGCAGTATTTT. Translated, it gives CASSQQALRIRGTDTQYF.

The chain employs TRBV9 and TRBJ2-7, with a tentative D call TRBD1 (6 bases). Germline-derived CDR1 and CDR2 are SGDLS and YYNGEE. The CDR3 is 15 amino acids. V was pared by 2 bases and J by 3 bases, with 15 bases between. This CDR3 is CASSVSGTNHYEQYF. The CDR3 DNA follows: TGTGCCAGCAGCGTGTCGGGGACAAATCACTACGAGCAGTACTTC.

The chain carries TRBV4-1 and TRBJ1-2; no clear D gene. Germline V lookup: CDR1 MGHRA, CDR2 YSYEKL. Trimming took 2 bases from V and 4 from J, leaving 14 bases between them. The length of the CDR3 is 15 residues. In DNA form, the CDR3 reads TGCGCCAGCAGCCAAAGGTCGCGGCCCATCTATGGCTACACCTTC. Translated: CASSQRSRPIYGYTF.

The rearrangement links TRBV5-1 to TRBJ1-1; 7 nucleotides agree with TRBD1. The V segment lost 0 bases and the J segment 0 bases; nucleotides outside the gene matches: 8. CDR1 SGHRS and CDR2 YFSETQ come from the germline V gene. CDR3 length: 17 amino acids. Here the CDR3 reads CASSLGGGRALNTEAFF. The CDR3 DNA sequence: TGCGCCAGCAGCTTGGGAGGGGGCAGGGCGTTGAACACTGAAGCTTTCTTT.